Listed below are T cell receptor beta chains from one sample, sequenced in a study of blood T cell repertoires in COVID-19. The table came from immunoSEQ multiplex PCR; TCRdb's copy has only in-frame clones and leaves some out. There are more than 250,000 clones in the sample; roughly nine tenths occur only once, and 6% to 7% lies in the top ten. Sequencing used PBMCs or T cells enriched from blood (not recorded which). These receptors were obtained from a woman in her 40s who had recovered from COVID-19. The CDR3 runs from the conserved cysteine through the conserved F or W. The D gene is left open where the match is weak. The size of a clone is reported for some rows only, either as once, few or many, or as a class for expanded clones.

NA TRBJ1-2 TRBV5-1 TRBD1 CASSSGTALNYGYTF TGCGCCAGCAGCTCCGGGACAGCCTTGAACTATGGCTACACCTTC
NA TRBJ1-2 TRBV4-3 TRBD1 CASSQVSETGGYGYTF TGCGCCAGCAGCCAAGTCTCCGAAACAGGGGGCTATGGCTACACCTTC
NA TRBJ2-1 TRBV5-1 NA CASSFPDGLYNEQFF TGCGCCAGCAGCTTCCCGGATGGACTATACAATGAGCAGTTCTTC
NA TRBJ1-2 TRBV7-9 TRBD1 CASSLWGQGGYGYTF TGTGCCAGCAGCTTATGGGGACAGGGAGGCTATGGCTACACCTTC
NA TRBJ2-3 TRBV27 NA CASSSLEGVVSTDTQYF TGTGCCAGCAGTTCGCTCGAGGGGGTCGTATCGACAGATACGCAGTATTTT
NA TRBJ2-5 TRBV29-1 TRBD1 CSVGQGRETQYF TGCAGCGTTGGACAGGGTAGAGAGACCCAGTACTTC
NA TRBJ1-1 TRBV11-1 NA CASRREEYTEAFF TGTGCCAGCAGGCGAGAGGAGTACACTGAAGCTTTCTTT
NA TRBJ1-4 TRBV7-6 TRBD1 CASSEQRTGRNEKLFF TGTGCCAGCAGCGAACAACGGACAGGTCGGAATGAAAAACTGTTTTTT
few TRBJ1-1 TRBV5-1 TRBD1 CASSGDSLFMNTEAFF TGCGCCAGCAGCGGGGACAGCCTATTTATGAACACTGAAGCTTTCTTT
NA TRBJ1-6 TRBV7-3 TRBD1 CASSHGTGTNSPLHF TGTGCCAGCAGCCACGGGACAGGGACTAATTCACCCCTCCACTTT
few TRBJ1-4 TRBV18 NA CASSPSGNTREKLFF TGTGCCAGCTCACCATCGGGGAATACGAGGGAAAAACTGTTTTTT
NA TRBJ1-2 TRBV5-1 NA CASSLSGDGYTF TGCGCCAGCAGCTTATCAGGGGATGGCTACACCTTC
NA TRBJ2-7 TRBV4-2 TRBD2 CASSQEWASGSYEQYF TGTGCCAGCAGCCAAGAGTGGGCTAGCGGGAGTTACGAGCAGTACTTC
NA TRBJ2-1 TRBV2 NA CASSIVNEQFF TGTGCCAGCAGTATCGTTAATGAGCAGTTCTTC
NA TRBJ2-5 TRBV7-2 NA CASSLVRKTQYF TGTGCCAGCAGCTTAGTGAGGAAGACCCAGTACTTC
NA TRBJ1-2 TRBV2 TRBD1 CASSTGPNYGYTF TGTGCCAGCTCGACAGGGCCGAACTATGGCTACACCTTC
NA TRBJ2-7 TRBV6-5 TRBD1 CASRLGLQGGEQYF TGTGCCAGCAGGCTGGGCCTACAGGGGGGTGAGCAGTACTTC
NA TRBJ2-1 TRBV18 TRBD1 CASSPPNRQGRGNEQFF TGTGCCAGCTCACCACCTAACCGACAGGGCCGGGGCAATGAGCAGTTCTTC